One and the same sample provided the 3 T cell receptor beta chains below, sequenced in a study of cytomegalovirus exposure and HLA in healthy donors. Researchers ran the PCR with 60 Vbeta and 13 Jbeta primers. Profiling relied on immunoSEQ multiplex PCR, and the TCRdb table lists in-frame clones only, not all of them. The sample has roughly 100,000 clones; around 75% are singletons. The source material was PBMCs. These receptor sequences come from a female donor in good health and CMV-seronegative.

This clone was picked up a small number of times. The chain links TRBV9 to TRBJ2-2, with TRBD2 as a possible D gene (6 bases). Trimming cost V 0 bases and J 6 bases, with 12 bases left between them. CDR3 length: 15 amino acids. Germline V gene data show CDR1 as SGDLS and CDR2 as YYNGEE. DNA of the CDR3: TGTGCCAGCAGCGTAGGATCGGGAGTAGCCGGGGAGCTGTTTTTT. Amino acids: CASSVGSGVAGELFF.

CDR3 amino acids: CASSYPVSHYGYTF. CDR3 coding DNA: TGTGCCAGCAGTTATCCCGTCAGTCACTATGGCTACACCTTC. The chain employs TRBV6-5 and TRBJ1-2; D gene uncertain. The CDR3 contains 14 residues. In germline, CDR1 is MNHEY, CDR2 SVGAGI. V gave up 3 bases and J gave up 3 bases, with 11 bases separating them.

The chain carries TRBV11-3 and TRBJ2-5; maybe TRBD1 (6 bases). The CDR3 totals 15 residues. Germline values: CDR1 SGHNT, CDR2 YENEEA. Trimming removed 5 bases from V and 5 bases from J, with 18 bases in between. This chain's CDR3 is CASSPGTQTTETQYF. In nucleotides, the CDR3 is TGTGCCAGCAGCCCTGGGACACAGACGACGGAGACCCAGTACTTC.